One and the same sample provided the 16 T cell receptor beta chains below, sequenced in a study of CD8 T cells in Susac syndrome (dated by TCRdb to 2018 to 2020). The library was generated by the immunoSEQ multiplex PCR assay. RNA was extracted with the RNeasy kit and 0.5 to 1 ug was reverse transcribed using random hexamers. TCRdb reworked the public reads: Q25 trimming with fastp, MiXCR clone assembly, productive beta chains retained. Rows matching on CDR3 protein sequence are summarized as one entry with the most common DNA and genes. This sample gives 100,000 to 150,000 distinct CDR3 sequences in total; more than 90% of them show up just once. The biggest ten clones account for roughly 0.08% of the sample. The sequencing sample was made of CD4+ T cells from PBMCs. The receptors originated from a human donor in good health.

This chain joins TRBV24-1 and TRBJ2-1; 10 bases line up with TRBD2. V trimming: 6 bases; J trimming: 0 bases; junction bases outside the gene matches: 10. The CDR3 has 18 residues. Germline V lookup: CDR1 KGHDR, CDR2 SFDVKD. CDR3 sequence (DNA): TGTGCCACCAGTTCGTCTAGCGGGAGTTCGAGCTCCTACAATGAGCAGTTCTTC. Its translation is CATSSSSGSSSSYNEQFF.

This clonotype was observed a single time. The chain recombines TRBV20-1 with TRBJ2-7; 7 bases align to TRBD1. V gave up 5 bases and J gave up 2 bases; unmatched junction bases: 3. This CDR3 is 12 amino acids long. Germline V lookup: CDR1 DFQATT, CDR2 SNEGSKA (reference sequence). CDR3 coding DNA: TGCAGTGCTGGGGACAGCGCCTACGAGCAGTACTTC. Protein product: CSAGDSAYEQYF.

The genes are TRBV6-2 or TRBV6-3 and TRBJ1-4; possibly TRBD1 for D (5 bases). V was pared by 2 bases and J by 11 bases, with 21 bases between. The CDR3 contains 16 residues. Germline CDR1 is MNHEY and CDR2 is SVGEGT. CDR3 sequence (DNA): TGTGCCAGCAGTTACGATGTGCGGCAGGGACGTCGGAAACTGTTTTTT. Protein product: CASSYDVRQGRRKLFF.

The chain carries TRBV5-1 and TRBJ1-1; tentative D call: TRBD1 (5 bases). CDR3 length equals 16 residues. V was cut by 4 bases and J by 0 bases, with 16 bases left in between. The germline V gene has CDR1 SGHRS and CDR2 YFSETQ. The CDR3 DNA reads TGCGCCAGCAGCCCGTCGAGACAGTTGATGAACACTGAAGCTTTCTTT. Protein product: CASSPSRQLMNTEAFF.

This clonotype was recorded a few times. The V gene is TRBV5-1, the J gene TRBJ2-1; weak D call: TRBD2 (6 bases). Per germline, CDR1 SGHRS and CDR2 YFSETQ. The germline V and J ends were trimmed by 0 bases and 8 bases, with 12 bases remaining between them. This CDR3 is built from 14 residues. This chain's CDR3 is CASSLAGVGDEQFF. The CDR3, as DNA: TGCGCCAGCAGCTTGGCGGGAGTCGGTGATGAGCAGTTCTTC. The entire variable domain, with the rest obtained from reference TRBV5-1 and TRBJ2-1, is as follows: KAGVTQTPRYLIKTRGQQVTLSCSPISGHRSVSWYQQTPGQGLQFLFEYFSETQRNKGNFPGRFSGRQFSNSRSEMNVSTLELGDSALYLCASSLAGVGDEQFFGPGTRLTVL.

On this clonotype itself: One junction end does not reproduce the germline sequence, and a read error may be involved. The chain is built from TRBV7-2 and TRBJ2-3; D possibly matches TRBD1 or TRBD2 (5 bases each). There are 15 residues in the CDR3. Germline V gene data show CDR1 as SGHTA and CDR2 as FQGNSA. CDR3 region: CASSLMGPATETQYF. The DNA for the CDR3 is TGTGCCAGCAGCTTGATGGGACCAGCAACAGAGACGCAGTATTTT.

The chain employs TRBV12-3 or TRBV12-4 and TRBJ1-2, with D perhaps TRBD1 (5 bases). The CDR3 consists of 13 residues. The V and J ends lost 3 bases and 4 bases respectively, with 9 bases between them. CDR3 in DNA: TGTGCCAGCAGTTTTAGACAGCCCTATGGCTACACCTTC. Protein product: CASSFRQPYGYTF.

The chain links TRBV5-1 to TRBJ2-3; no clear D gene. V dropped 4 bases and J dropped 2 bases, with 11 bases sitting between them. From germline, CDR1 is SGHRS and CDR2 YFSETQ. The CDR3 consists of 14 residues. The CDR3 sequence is CASSGLVSTDTQYF. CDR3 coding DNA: TGCGCCAGCAGCGGGCTGGTCTCCACAGATACGCAGTATTTT.

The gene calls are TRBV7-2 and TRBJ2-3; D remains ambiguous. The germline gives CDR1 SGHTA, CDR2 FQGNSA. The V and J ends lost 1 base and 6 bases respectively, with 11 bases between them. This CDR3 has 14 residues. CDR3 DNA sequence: TGTGCCAGCAGCTTAGGGGCCTTCGTGGATACGCAGTATTTT. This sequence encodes CASSLGAFVDTQYF.

Written as DNA, the CDR3 is TGTGCCAGCAGCCCCACCGGGGCCTATGAAAAACTGTTTTTT. Amino acids: CASSPTGAYEKLFF. The chain links TRBV7-2 to TRBJ1-4; perhaps TRBD1 as D (5 bases). Trimming removed 5 bases from V and 6 bases from J, with 13 bases in between. CDR3 size: 14 residues. CDR1 and CDR2 from the germline V gene are SGHTA and FQGNSA.

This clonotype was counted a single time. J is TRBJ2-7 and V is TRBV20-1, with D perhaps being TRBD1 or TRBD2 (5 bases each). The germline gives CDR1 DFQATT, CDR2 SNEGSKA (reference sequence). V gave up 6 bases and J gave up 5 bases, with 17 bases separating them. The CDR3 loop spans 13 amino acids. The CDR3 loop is CSALPGTLNEQYF. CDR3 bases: TGCAGTGCCTTACCCGGGACCCTTAACGAGCAGTACTTC.

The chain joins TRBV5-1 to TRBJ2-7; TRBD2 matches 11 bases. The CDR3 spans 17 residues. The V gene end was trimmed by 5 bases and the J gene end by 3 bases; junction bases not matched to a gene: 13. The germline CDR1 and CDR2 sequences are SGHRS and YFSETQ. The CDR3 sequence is CASRPGYRGLADYEQYF. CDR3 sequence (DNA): TGCGCCAGCAGACCAGGGTACCGGGGACTAGCGGACTACGAGCAGTACTTC.

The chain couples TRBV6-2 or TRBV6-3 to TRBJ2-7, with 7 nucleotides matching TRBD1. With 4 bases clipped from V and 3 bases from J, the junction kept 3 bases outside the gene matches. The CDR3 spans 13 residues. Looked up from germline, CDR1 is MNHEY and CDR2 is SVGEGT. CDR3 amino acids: CASSWDRIYEQYF. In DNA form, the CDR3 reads TGTGCCAGCAGTTGGGACAGAATCTACGAGCAGTACTTC.

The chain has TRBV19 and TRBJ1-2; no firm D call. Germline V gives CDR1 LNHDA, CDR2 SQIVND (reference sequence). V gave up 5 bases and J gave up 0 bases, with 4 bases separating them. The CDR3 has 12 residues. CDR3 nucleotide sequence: TGTGCCAGTAGTGTAGCTAACTATGGCTACACCTTC. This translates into CASSVANYGYTF.

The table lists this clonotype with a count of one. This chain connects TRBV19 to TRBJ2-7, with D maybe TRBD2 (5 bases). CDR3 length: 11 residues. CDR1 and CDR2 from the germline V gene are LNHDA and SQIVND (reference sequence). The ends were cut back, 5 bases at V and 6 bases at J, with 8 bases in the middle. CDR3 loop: CASSEGVEQYF. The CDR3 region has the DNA TGTGCCAGTAGTGAGGGCGTCGAGCAGTACTTC.

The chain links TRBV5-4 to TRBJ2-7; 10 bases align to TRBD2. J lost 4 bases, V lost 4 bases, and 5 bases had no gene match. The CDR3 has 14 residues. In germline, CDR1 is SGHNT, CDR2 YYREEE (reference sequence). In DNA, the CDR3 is TGTGCCAGCAGCCCTACTAGCGGGATGTACGAGCAGTACTTC. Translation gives CASSPTSGMYEQYF.